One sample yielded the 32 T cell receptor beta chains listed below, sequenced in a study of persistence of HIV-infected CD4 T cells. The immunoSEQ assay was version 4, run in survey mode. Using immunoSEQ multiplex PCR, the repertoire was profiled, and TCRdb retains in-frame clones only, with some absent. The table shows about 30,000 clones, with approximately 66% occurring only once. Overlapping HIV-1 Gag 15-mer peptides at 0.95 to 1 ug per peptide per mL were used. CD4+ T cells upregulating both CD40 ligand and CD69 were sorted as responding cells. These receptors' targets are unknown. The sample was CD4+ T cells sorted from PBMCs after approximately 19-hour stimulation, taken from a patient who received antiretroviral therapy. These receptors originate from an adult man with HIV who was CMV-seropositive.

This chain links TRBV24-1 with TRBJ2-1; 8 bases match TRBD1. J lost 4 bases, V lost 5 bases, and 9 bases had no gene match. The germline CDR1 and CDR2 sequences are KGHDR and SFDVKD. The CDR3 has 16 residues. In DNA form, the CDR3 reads TGTGCCACCAGTGGCTGGGACAGGAGTTCATACAATGAGCAGTTCTTC. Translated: CATSGWDRSSYNEQFF.

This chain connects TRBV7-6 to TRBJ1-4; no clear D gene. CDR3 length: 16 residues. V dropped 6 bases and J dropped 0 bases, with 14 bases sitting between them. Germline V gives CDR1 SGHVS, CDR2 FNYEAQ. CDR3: CASSDPKAATNEKLFF. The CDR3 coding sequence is TGTGCCAGCAGTGACCCTAAGGCTGCAACTAATGAAAAACTGTTTTTT.

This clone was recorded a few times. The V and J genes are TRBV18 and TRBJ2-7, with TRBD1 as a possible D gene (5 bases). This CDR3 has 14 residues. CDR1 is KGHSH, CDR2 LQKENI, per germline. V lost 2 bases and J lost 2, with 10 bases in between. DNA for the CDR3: TGTGCCAGCTCACCAGGGAAAGGGGCCTACGAGCAGTACTTC. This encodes CASSPGKGAYEQYF. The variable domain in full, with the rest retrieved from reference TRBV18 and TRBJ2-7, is NAGVMQNPRHLVRRRGQEARLRCSPMKGHSHVYWYRQLPEEGLKFMVYLQKENIIDESGMPKERFSAEFPKEGPSILRIQQVVRGDSAAYFCASSPGKGAYEQYFGPGTRLTVT.

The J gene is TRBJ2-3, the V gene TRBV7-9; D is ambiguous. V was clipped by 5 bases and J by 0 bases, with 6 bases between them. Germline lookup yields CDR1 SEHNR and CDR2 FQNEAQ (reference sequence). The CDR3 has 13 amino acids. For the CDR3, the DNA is TGTGCCAGCAGCCGAGACAGCACAGATACGCAGTATTTT. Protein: CASSRDSTDTQYF. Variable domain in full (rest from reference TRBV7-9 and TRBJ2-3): DTGVSQNPRHKITKRGQNVTFRCDPISEHNRLYWYRQTLGQGPEFLTYFQNEAQLEKSRLLSDRFSAERPKGSFSTLEIQRTEQGDSAMYLCASSRDSTDTQYFGPGTRLTVL.

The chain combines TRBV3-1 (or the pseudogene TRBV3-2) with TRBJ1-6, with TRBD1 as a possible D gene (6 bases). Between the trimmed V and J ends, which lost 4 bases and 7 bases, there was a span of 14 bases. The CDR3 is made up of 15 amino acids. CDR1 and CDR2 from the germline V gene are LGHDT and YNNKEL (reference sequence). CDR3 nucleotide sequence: TGTGCCAGCAGCCTACAGGGTGGGAAGAATTCACCCCTCCACTTT. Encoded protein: CASSLQGGKNSPLHF.

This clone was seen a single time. The CDR3 sequence is CASSTLRGVNEQYF. The CDR3 nucleotides are TGTGCCAGCAGCACACTCAGGGGTGTCAACGAGCAGTACTTC. The genes are TRBV7-2 and TRBJ2-7, with a weak D call TRBD1 (6 bases). Germline values: CDR1 SGHTA, CDR2 FQGNSA. The V gene lost 5 bases and the J gene lost 5 bases, with 16 bases spanning the gap. The CDR3 runs 14 residues.

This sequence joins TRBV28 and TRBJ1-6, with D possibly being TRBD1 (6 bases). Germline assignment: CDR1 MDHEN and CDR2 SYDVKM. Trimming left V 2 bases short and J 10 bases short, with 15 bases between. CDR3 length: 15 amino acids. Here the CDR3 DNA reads TGTGCCAGCAGTTTACCCCCCAGGGGACGATCACCCCTCCACTTT. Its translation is CASSLPPRGRSPLHF.

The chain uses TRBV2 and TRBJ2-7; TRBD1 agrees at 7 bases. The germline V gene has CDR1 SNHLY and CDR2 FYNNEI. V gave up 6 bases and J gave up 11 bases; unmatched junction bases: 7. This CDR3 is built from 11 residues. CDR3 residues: CASRDLQGKYF. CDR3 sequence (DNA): TGTGCCAGCAGGGATTTACAGGGGAAGTACTTC.

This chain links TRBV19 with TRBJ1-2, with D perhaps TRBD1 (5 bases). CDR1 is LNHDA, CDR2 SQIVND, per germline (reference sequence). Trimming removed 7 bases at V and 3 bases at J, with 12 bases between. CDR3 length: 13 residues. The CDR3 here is CASTPDSYYGYTF. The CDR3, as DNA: TGTGCCAGTACTCCCGACAGTTACTATGGCTACACCTTC.

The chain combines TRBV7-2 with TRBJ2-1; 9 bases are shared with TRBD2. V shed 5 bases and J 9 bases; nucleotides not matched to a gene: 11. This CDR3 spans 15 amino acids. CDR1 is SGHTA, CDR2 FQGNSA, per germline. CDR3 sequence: CASSPLAGGGREQFF. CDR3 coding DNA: TGTGCCAGCAGCCCCCTGGCGGGGGGGGGACGTGAGCAGTTCTTC.

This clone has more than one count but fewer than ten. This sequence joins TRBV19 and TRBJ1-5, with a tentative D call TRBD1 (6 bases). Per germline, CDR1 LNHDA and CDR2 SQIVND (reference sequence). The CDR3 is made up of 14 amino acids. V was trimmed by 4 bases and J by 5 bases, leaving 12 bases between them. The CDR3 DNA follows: TGTGCCAGTAGTAAGCAGGGGACGTATCAGCCCCAGCATTTT. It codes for CASSKQGTYQPQHF.

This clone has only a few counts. CDR3 amino acids: CASSLVAGGTTNEKLFF. CDR3 DNA sequence: TGCGCCAGCAGCTTGGTGGCAGGGGGGACAACTAATGAAAAACTGTTTTTT. V usage is TRBV5-1 and J usage is TRBJ1-4; TRBD1 agrees at 7 bases. This CDR3 contains 17 residues. Per the germline V gene, CDR1 is SGHRS and CDR2 is YFSETQ. V shed 0 bases and J 0 bases; nucleotides not matched to a gene: 5. The whole variable domain, filled in from reference TRBV5-1 and TRBJ1-4, reads KAGVTQTPRYLIKTRGQQVTLSCSPISGHRSVSWYQQTPGQGLQFLFEYFSETQRNKGNFPGRFSGRQFSNSRSEMNVSTLELGDSALYLCASSLVAGGTTNEKLFFGSGTQLSVL.

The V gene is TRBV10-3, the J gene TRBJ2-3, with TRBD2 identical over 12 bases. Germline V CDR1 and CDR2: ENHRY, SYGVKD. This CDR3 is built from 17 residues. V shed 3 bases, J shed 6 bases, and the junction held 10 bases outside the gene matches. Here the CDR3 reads CAISERLAGERADTQYF. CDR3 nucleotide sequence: TGTGCCATCAGTGAAAGACTAGCGGGGGAAAGGGCCGATACGCAGTATTTT.

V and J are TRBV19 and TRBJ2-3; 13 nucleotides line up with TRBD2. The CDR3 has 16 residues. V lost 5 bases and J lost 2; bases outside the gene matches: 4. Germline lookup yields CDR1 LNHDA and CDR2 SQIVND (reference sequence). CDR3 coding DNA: TGTGCCAGTAGTCCCGGGACTAGCGGGGTCACAGATACGCAGTATTTT. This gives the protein CASSPGTSGVTDTQYF.

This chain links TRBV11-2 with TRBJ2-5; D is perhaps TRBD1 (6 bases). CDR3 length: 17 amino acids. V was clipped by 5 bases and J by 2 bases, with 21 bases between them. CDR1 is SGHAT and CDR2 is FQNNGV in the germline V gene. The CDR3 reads CASSPRLGASTQETQYF. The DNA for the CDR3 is TGTGCCAGCAGCCCCCGTTTGGGGGCTTCGACGCAAGAGACCCAGTACTTC.

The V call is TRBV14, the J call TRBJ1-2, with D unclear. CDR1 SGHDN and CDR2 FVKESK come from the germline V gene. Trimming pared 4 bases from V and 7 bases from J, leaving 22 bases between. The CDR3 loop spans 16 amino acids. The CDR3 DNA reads TGTGCCAGCAGCCGAAGTACCTTACGAGAGCCGAGTGGCTACACCTTC. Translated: CASSRSTLREPSGYTF.

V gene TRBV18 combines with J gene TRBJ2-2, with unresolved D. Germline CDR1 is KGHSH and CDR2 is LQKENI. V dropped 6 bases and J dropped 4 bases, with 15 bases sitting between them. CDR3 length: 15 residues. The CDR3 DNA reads TGTGCCAGCTCCGAAGACCCGGTGCCCACCGGGGAGCTGTTTTTT. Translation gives CASSEDPVPTGELFF.

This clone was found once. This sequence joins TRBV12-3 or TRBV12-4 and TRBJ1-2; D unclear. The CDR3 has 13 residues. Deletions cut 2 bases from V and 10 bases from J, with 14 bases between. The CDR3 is CASSLRESQNYTF. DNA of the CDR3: TGTGCCAGCAGTTTACGGGAGTCCCAGAACTACACCTTC.

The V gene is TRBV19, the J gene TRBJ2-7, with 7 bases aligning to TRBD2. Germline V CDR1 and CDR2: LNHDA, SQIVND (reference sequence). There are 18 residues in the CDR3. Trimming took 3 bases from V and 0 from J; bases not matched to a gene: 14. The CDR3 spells CASSIKFGRQVSSYEQYF. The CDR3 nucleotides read TGTGCCAGTAGTATTAAATTCGGGAGGCAGGTCTCCTCCTACGAGCAGTACTTC.

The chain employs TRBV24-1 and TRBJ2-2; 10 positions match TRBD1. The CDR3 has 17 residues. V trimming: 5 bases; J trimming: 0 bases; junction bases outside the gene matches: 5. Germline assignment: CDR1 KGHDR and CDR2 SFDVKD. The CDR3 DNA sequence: TGTGCCACCAGTGGTTTAGGACAGGGGGCGAACACCGGGGAGCTGTTTTTT. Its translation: CATSGLGQGANTGELFF.

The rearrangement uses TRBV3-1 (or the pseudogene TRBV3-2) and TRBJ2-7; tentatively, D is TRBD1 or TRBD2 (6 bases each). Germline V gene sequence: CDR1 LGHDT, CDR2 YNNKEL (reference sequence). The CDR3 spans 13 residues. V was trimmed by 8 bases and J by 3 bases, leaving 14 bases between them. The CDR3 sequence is CASSNRGLYEQYF. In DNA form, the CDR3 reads TGTGCCAGCTCTAACCGGGGGCTCTACGAGCAGTACTTC.

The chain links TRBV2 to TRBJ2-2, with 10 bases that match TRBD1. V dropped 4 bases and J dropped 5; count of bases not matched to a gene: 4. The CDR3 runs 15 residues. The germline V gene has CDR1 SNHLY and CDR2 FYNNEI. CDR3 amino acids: CASSGTGGRTGELFF. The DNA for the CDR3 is TGTGCCAGCAGTGGGACAGGGGGTCGGACCGGGGAGCTGTTTTTT.

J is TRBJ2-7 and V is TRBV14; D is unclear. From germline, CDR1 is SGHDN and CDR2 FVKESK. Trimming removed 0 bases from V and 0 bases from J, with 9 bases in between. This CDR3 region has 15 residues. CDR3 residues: CASSQEYGVSYEQYF. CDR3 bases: TGTGCCAGCAGCCAAGAATATGGGGTCTCCTACGAGCAGTACTTC. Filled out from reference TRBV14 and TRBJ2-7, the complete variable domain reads EAGVTQFPSHSVIEKGQTVTLRCDPISGHDNLYWYRRVMGKEIKFLLHFVKESKQDESGMPNNRFLAERTGGTYSTLKVQPAELEDSGVYFCASSQEYGVSYEQYFGPGTRLTVT.

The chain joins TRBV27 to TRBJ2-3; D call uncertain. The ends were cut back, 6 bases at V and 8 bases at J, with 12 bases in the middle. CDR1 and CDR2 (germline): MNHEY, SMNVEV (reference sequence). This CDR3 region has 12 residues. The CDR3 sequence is CASRPELGTQYF. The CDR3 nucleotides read TGTGCCAGCAGACCTGAACTGGGTACGCAGTATTTT.

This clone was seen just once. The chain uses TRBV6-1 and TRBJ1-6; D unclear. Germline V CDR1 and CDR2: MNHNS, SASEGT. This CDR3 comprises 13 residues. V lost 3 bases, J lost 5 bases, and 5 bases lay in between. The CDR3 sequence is CASSERNNSPLHF. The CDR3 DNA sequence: TGTGCCAGCAGTGAGAGGAATAATTCACCCCTCCACTTT.

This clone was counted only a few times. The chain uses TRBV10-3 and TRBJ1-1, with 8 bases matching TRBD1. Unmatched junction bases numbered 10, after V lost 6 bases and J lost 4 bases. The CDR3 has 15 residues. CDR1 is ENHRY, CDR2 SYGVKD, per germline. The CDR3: CAIRAGGVRITEAFF. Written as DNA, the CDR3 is TGTGCCATCAGAGCAGGGGGCGTACGAATCACTGAAGCTTTCTTT.

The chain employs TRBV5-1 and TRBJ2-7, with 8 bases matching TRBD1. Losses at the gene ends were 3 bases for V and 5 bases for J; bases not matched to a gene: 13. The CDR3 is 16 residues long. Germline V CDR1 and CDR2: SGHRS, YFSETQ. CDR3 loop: CASSSDRGPLPHEQYF. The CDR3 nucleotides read TGCGCCAGCAGCTCAGACAGGGGTCCTCTTCCTCACGAGCAGTACTTC.

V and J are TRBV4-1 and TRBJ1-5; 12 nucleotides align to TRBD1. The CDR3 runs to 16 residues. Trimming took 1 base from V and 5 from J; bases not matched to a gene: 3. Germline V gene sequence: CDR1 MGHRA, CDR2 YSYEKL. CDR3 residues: CASSQGDRGRDQPQHF. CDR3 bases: TGCGCCAGCAGCCAAGGGGACAGGGGGCGAGATCAGCCCCAGCATTTT.

CDR3 nucleotide sequence: TGTGCCAGTAGTATAGCGACTCGAAATGGCTACACCTTC. Protein product: CASSIATRNGYTF. This chain connects TRBV19 to TRBJ1-2; D is undetermined. This CDR3 is built from 13 residues. Trimming left V 1 base short and J 6 bases short, with 9 bases between. Germline V gives CDR1 LNHDA, CDR2 SQIVND (reference sequence).

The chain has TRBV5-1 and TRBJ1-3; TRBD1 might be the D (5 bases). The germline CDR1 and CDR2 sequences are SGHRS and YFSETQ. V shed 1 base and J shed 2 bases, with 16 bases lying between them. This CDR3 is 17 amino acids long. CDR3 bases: TGCGCCAGCAGCTTGCAAGGGGCGGAAAGGACTGGAAACACCATATATTTT. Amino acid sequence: CASSLQGAERTGNTIYF.

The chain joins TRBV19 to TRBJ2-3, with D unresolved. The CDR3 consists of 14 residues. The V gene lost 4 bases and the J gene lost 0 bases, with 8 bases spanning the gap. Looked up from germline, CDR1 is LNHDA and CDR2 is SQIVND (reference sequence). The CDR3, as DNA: TGTGCCAGTAGTAAGAGGAGTAGCACAGATACGCAGTATTTT. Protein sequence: CASSKRSSTDTQYF.

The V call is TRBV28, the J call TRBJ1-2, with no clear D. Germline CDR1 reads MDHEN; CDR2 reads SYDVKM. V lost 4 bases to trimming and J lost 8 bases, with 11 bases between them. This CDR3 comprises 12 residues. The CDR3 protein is CASSSGLGGYTF. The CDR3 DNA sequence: TGTGCCAGCAGTTCGGGCCTGGGGGGCTACACCTTC.